A selection of T cell receptor beta chains follows, all from one sample in a study of shared clonotypes between healthy human individuals. Some clones are missing from TCRdb's copy, which holds only in-frame ones; the method was immunoSEQ multiplex PCR. The table lists roughly 2 million clones, just under 95% of them singletons. Sequencing was done on a sample of naive CD8+ T cells sorted from blood. The receptor source for this set is a man between 18 and 29 years old in good health. Both conserved end residues are part of each CDR3. D genes are given only for firm matches. Only part of the rows carry a size: once, few, many, or a class if the clone is expanded.

>-|TRBJ2-1|TRBV7-8|TRBD2
CASSSRTSGMYEQFF
TGTGCCAGCAGCTCGCGGACTAGCGGGATGTATGAGCAGTTCTTC
>-|TRBJ1-2|TRBV29-1|-
CSVHHWQAGYTF
TGCAGCGTCCATCACTGGCAGGCTGGCTACACCTTC
>-|TRBJ2-3|TRBV19|TRBD1
CASSIAGTGAVDTQYF
TGTGCCAGTAGTATAGCCGGGACAGGGGCGGTAGATACGCAGTATTTT
>-|TRBJ2-1|TRBV28|TRBD1
CASSSSEPGTGSYNEQFF
TGTGCCAGCAGTTCATCGGAACCCGGGACAGGGTCCTACAATGAGCAGTTCTTC
>once|TRBJ1-6|TRBV5-6|-
CASSHGNSPLHF
TGTGCCAGCAGCCACGGGAATTCACCCCTCCACTTT
>-|TRBJ1-1|TRBV4-1|-
CASSPSNRAATEAFF
TGCGCCAGCAGCCCCTCGAACAGGGCTGCTACTGAAGCTTTCTTT
>-|TRBJ2-1|TRBV30|TRBD1
CAWRIDRGPINEQFF
TGTGCCTGGAGGATCGACAGGGGCCCCATAAATGAGCAGTTCTTC
>-|TRBJ2-7|TRBV7-9|-
CASSKGLSYEQYF
TGTGCCAGCAGCAAGGGACTTAGCTACGAGCAGTACTTC
>-|TRBJ2-5|TRBV6-1|TRBD2
CATSLADLAEGTQYF
TGTGCCACCTCACTAGCGGACCTTGCGGAGGGGACCCAGTACTTC
>-|TRBJ2-7|TRBV7-9|TRBD2
CASSFSSGGYEQYF
TGTGCCAGCAGCTTTTCTAGCGGGGGTTACGAGCAGTACTTC
>-|TRBJ2-7|TRBV19|-
CASSIGPASYEQYF
TGTGCCAGTAGTATAGGTCCGGCTTCCTACGAGCAGTACTTC
>-|TRBJ2-7|TRBV25-1|-
CASSGWKGAEGYEQYF
TGTGCCAGCAGTGGATGGAAGGGGGCGGAGGGCTACGAGCAGTACTTC
>-|TRBJ1-5|TRBV19|-
CATAKTDYSNQPQHF
TGTGCCACCGCCAAGACAGACTATAGCAATCAGCCCCAGCATTTT
>-|TRBJ1-1|TRBV4-1|-
CASSPISVGAGKNTEAFF
TGCGCCAGCAGCCCTATATCCGTAGGGGCGGGCAAGAACACTGAAGCTTTCTTT
>-|TRBJ2-7|TRBV6-5|-
CASASSYEQYF
TGTGCCAGCGCCAGCTCCTACGAGCAGTACTTC
>-|TRBJ2-5|TRBV9|-
CASSVASGETQYF
TGTGCCAGCAGCGTAGCTAGTGGAGAGACCCAGTACTTC
>-|TRBJ2-4|TRBV19|-
CASSEGRKNIQYF
TGTGCCAGTAGTGAGGGGAGAAAAAACATTCAGTACTTC
>-|TRBJ1-5|TRBV27|-
CASSLSVTGIVDQHF
TGTGCCAGCAGTTTATCGGTGACAGGCATCGTTGACCAGCATTTT
>-|TRBJ2-3|TRBV7-9|-
CASRAQGDTQYF
TGTGCCAGCAGGGCCCAGGGGGATACGCAGTATTTT
>-|TRBJ1-2|TRBV28|-
CASSFTLYGYTF
TGTGCCAGCAGTTTCACACTTTATGGCTACACCTTC
>-|TRBJ2-1|TRBV27|-
CASSTLPSTWSRNEQFF
TGTGCCAGCAGTACTCTCCCCTCGACATGGTCTAGGAATGAGCAGTTCTTC
>-|TRBJ2-7|TRBV27|TRBD1
CASTRTGGNVEQYF
TGTGCCAGCACCAGGACAGGGGGCAACGTCGAGCAGTACTTC
>-|TRBJ2-7|TRBV28|-
CASSVQEFDEQYF
TGTGCCAGCAGTGTCCAGGAATTCGACGAGCAGTACTTC